One sample yielded the 5 T cell receptor beta chains listed below, sequenced in a study of metastatic and nonmetastatic thyroid tumors. TCRdb redid the clone calls on the PCR reads using MiXCR. The sample lists around 30,000 clones; approximately 15% were seen once. No patient received treatment before thyroid surgery. The sample consisted of blood. The receptors derive from a female donor with papillary thyroid cancer or a benign thyroid nodule (not recorded which). Some clones in this sample may be carry-over from other donors' samples.

This clone has a count of ten or more. This chain joins TRBV2 and TRBJ1-5, with 9 bases aligning to TRBD1. The germline V gene encodes CDR1 SNHLY and CDR2 FYNNEI. This CDR3 region has 14 residues. J was trimmed by 5 bases and V by 3 bases; bases with no gene match: 2. The CDR3: CASSDDRGDQPQHF. In DNA form, the CDR3 reads TGTGCCAGCAGTGACGACAGGGGGGATCAGCCCCAGCATTTT.

This clone was counted many times. The rearrangement uses TRBV15 and TRBJ1-1, with 8 bases identical to TRBD1. Germline values: CDR1 LNHNV, CDR2 YYDKDF (reference sequence). The trim removed 3 bases at V and 3 bases at J, leaving 6 bases unmatched. The CDR3 contains 15 residues. Here the CDR3 reads CATSRTKTGDTEAFF. In DNA form, the CDR3 reads TGTGCCACCAGCAGGACCAAGACAGGGGACACTGAAGCTTTCTTT.

This clone is classed as medium-sized. The rearrangement uses TRBV11-2 and TRBJ2-7; D is tentatively TRBD1 or TRBD2 (5 bases each). From germline, CDR1 is SGHAT and CDR2 FQNNGV. The CDR3 loop spans 13 amino acids. Deletions cut 4 bases from V and 1 base from J, with 8 bases between. The CDR3 protein is CASSWDRSYEQYF. CDR3 coding DNA: TGTGCCAGCAGCTGGGACCGATCCTACGAGCAGTACTTC.

This clone showed up many times. V and J are TRBV2 and TRBJ2-2, with D possibly matching TRBD1 (5 bases). This CDR3 contains 19 residues. The V end lost 8 bases, the J end lost 1 base, and 26 bases lay between the germline ends. The germline gives CDR1 SNHLY, CDR2 FYNNEI. The CDR3 DNA reads as TGTGCCAGCCGTCCCCGGCCAGGGTGTTTTGTAAAGAACACCGGGGAGCTGTTTTTT. It encodes CASRPRPGCFVKNTGELFF. The entire variable domain, with the rest obtained from reference TRBV2 and TRBJ2-2, is as follows: EPEVTQTPSHQVTQMGQEVILRCVPISNHLYFYWYRQILGQKVEFLVSFYNNEISEKSEIFDDQFSVERPDGSNFTLKIRSTKLEDSAMYFCASRPRPGCFVKNTGELFFGEGSRLTVL.

Many counts were recorded for this clone. This sequence joins TRBV20-1 and TRBJ2-5; TRBD2 aligns across 13 bases. The CDR3 covers 14 residues. The V gene's germline CDR1 is DFQATT and CDR2 SNEGSKA (reference sequence). Trimming at V came to 5 bases and at J to 1 base, leaving 1 base not matched to a gene. As DNA, the CDR3 is TGCAGTGCTGGGACTAGCGGGACCCAAGAGACCCAGTACTTC. Protein: CSAGTSGTQETQYF.